One sample yielded the 21 T cell receptor beta chains listed below, sequenced in a study of T cell changes during pregnancy in multiple sclerosis. The method was immunoSEQ multiplex PCR; TCRdb's version includes in-frame clones alone and lacks a portion of them. The table has tens of thousands of clones, around 92% seen once; the top ten hold around 1.6%. The sequenced sample was peripheral blood, obtained after pregnancy. The receptor source for this set is a female donor with multiple sclerosis, enrolled in a pregnancy study.

This chain joins TRBV13 and TRBJ2-4; a possible D gene is TRBD2 (6 bases). The CDR3 covers 16 residues. Germline loops: CDR1 PRHDT, CDR2 FYEKMQ (reference sequence). The ends were cut back, 5 bases at V and 0 bases at J, with 14 bases in the middle. CDR3 protein: CASSLRGVLAKNIQYF. CDR3 DNA sequence: TGTGCCAGCAGCCTACGCGGGGTCTTAGCCAAAAACATTCAGTACTTC.

The V and J genes are TRBV27 and TRBJ2-6; a weak D match, TRBD2 (6 bases). Germline V gives CDR1 MNHEY, CDR2 SMNVEV (reference sequence). V gave up 1 base and J gave up 3 bases, with 13 bases separating them. This CDR3 contains 17 residues. CDR3 in amino acids: CASSLLAGRFGANVLTF. CDR3 DNA sequence: TGTGCCAGCAGTTTATTGGCGGGAAGGTTTGGGGCCAACGTCCTGACTTTC.

The CDR3 DNA is TGCAGCGCCCGGGAAGCGGGAGAAGTGGATACGCAGTATTTT. It encodes CSAREAGEVDTQYF. V usage is TRBV29-1 and J usage is TRBJ2-3, with 8 bases lining up with TRBD2. The CDR3 loop spans 14 amino acids. V lost 7 bases, J lost 6 bases, and 12 bases stayed unmatched. Germline assignment: CDR1 SQVTM and CDR2 ANQGSEA.

The chain couples TRBV11-2 to TRBJ2-1; tentatively, D is TRBD2 (5 bases). The CDR3 runs 13 residues. Germline V gene sequence: CDR1 SGHAT, CDR2 FQNNGV. V gave up 1 base and J gave up 7 bases, with 8 bases separating them. The CDR3 nucleotides are TGTGCCAGCAGCTTAGTCGAGGGTAATGAGCAGTTCTTC. Amino acids: CASSLVEGNEQFF.

The chain uses TRBV6-5 and TRBJ1-4; perhaps TRBD1 as D (5 bases). The CDR3 contains 15 residues. Between the trimmed V and J ends, which lost 2 bases and 8 bases, there was a span of 15 bases. Germline-derived CDR1 and CDR2 are MNHEY and SVGAGI. The CDR3 coding sequence is TGTGCCAGCAGTTACCGTCCACACCGGGGGGAAAAACTGTTTTTT. This sequence encodes CASSYRPHRGEKLFF.

This chain links TRBV30 with TRBJ1-2, with a weak D call TRBD1 (5 bases). Germline V gene lookup returns CDR1 GTSNPN and CDR2 SVGIG (reference sequence). Trimming took 4 bases from V and 4 from J, leaving 19 bases between them. The CDR3 is made up of 15 amino acids. In nucleotides, the CDR3 is TGTGCCTGGACTTTGACAGACGGCCCTATCTATGGCTACACCTTC. Encoded protein: CAWTLTDGPIYGYTF. Combining the CDR3 with reference TRBV30 and TRBJ1-2 gives the whole variable domain SQTIHQWPATLVQPVGSPLSLECTVEGTSNPNLYWYRQAAGRGLQLLFYSVGIGQISSEVPQNLSASRPQDRQFILSSKKLLLSDSGFYLCAWTLTDGPIYGYTFGSGTRLTVV.

This chain joins TRBV5-1 and TRBJ2-7, with D possibly matching TRBD1 (9 bases). Germline V gene lookup returns CDR1 SGHRS and CDR2 YFSETQ. This CDR3 is built from 14 residues. V gave up 4 bases and J gave up 6 bases, with 17 bases separating them. The CDR3 sequence: CASSPGGTGTEQYF. CDR3 in DNA: TGCGCCAGCAGCCCGGGAGGGACAGGGACCGAGCAGTACTTC. The full variable domain, completed using reference TRBV5-1 and TRBJ2-7, is KAGVTQTPRYLIKTRGQQVTLSCSPISGHRSVSWYQQTPGQGLQFLFEYFSETQRNKGNFPGRFSGRQFSNSRSEMNVSTLELGDSALYLCASSPGGTGTEQYFGPGTRLTVT.

The chain employs TRBV19 and TRBJ2-2; 7 bases agree with TRBD1. This CDR3 has 16 residues. Germline V gene data show CDR1 as LNHDA and CDR2 as SQIVND (reference sequence). The trim removed 6 bases at V and 0 bases at J, leaving 7 bases unmatched. The CDR3 protein is CASRRSQGANTGELFF. As DNA, the CDR3 is TGTGCCAGTAGGAGATCCCAGGGGGCGAACACCGGGGAGCTGTTTTTT.

This sequence joins TRBV19 and TRBJ2-6; D unclear. V dropped 6 bases and J dropped 0 bases, with 6 bases sitting between them. The CDR3 length is 14 residues. In germline, CDR1 is LNHDA, CDR2 SQIVND (reference sequence). Here the CDR3 DNA reads TGTGCCAGTAGCAGTCACTCTGGGGCCAACGTCCTGACTTTC. This sequence encodes CASSSHSGANVLTF.

The chain employs TRBV16 and TRBJ2-1; D unresolved. Trimming cost V 0 bases and J 7 bases, with 7 bases left between them. CDR3 length equals 13 residues. Germline CDR1 is KGHSY and CDR2 is FQNENV. CDR3 loop: CASSQSIGNEQFF. The DNA of the CDR3 is TGTGCCAGCAGCCAATCTATCGGGAATGAGCAGTTCTTC.

V and J are TRBV29-1 and TRBJ1-1; D gene uncertain. This CDR3 region has 13 residues. Per the germline V gene, CDR1 is SQVTM and CDR2 is ANQGSEA. The V gene lost 3 bases and the J gene lost 0 bases, with 8 bases spanning the gap. The CDR3 region is CSVERRMNTEAFF. DNA for the CDR3: TGCAGCGTTGAGAGGCGGATGAACACTGAAGCTTTCTTT.

V usage is TRBV10-3 and J usage is TRBJ1-4; D is ambiguous. CDR3 length: 13 amino acids. The V gene's germline CDR1 is ENHRY and CDR2 SYGVKD. V was trimmed by 2 bases and J by 16 bases, leaving 17 bases between them. As DNA, the CDR3 is TGTGCCATCAGTGAGGAGGGTAGGACTGGGAGGTTTTTT. Translation gives CAISEEGRTGRFF.

The gene calls are TRBV27 and TRBJ1-5; 9 bases are shared with TRBD1. The CDR3 has 15 residues. The J segment lost 2 bases and the V segment lost 5 bases, leaving 4 bases of the junction unmatched. CDR1 and CDR2 from the germline V gene are MNHEY and SMNVEV (reference sequence). Here the CDR3 DNA reads TGTGCCAGCAGTGCGACAGGGGGAGGCAATCAGCCCCAGCATTTT. Encoded protein: CASSATGGGNQPQHF.

The chain links TRBV9 to TRBJ2-7; a weak D match, TRBD1 (6 bases). Between the trimmed V and J ends, which lost 5 bases and 4 bases, there was a span of 13 bases. CDR1 SGDLS and CDR2 YYNGEE come from the germline V gene. CDR3 length equals 13 residues. CDR3 bases: TGTGCCAGCAGTGTGGACCAGGGGTACGAGCAGTACTTC. Translating it yields CASSVDQGYEQYF.

The rearrangement uses TRBV11-2 and TRBJ2-1; 13 bases map to TRBD2. The CDR3 runs to 15 residues. CDR1 SGHAT and CDR2 FQNNGV come from the germline V gene. J lost 5 bases, V lost 4 bases, and 2 bases had no gene match. The CDR3, as DNA: TGTGCCAGCAGCTCGGGACTAGCGGGAAACAATGAGCAGTTCTTC. This gives the protein CASSSGLAGNNEQFF.

V gene TRBV6-1 combines with J gene TRBJ2-1; D is possibly TRBD1 (6 bases). The V and J ends lost 2 bases and 0 bases respectively, with 8 bases between them. Looked up from germline, CDR1 is MNHNS and CDR2 is SASEGT. The CDR3 is 15 amino acids. Here the CDR3 DNA reads TGTGCCAGCAGTGAACGGGACATCTCCTACAATGAGCAGTTCTTC. It is translated as CASSERDISYNEQFF.

This chain links TRBV29-1 with TRBJ1-1; TRBD1 agrees at 7 bases. V shed 7 bases and J 1 base; nucleotides not matched to a gene: 6. The V gene's germline CDR1 is SQVTM and CDR2 ANQGSEA. The CDR3 runs to 13 residues. DNA for the CDR3: TGCAGCGCCTTGACAGGGACGAACACTGAAGCTTTCTTT. Protein product: CSALTGTNTEAFF.

The chain couples TRBV5-6 to TRBJ1-4, with 11 bases fitting TRBD1. Germline V gene sequence: CDR1 SGHDT, CDR2 YYEEEE. This CDR3 region has 17 residues. V was pared by 3 bases and J by 2 bases, with 6 bases of the junction left unmatched. CDR3 DNA sequence: TGTGCCAGCAGCTACAGAAGGACAGGGGGCACTAATGAAAAACTGTTTTTT. Amino acid sequence: CASSYRRTGGTNEKLFF.

As DNA, the CDR3 is TGTGCCAGCAGCCGAGGACTAGCGGGAGTGGATACGCAGTATTTT. Translation gives CASSRGLAGVDTQYF. This chain connects TRBV7-7 to TRBJ2-3, with 13 nucleotides matching TRBD2. V was clipped by 5 bases and J by 6 bases; unmatched bases: 5. Germline V gene data show CDR1 as SSHAT and CDR2 as FNYEAQ (reference sequence). The CDR3 covers 15 residues.

This chain links TRBV6-1 with TRBJ1-2; D gene uncertain. From germline, CDR1 is MNHNS and CDR2 SASEGT. This CDR3 has 12 amino acids. V shed 8 bases and J shed 7 bases, with 14 bases lying between them. CDR3 DNA: TGTGCCAGCGATCTCGGAACGGGTGGCTACACCTTC. Translating it yields CASDLGTGGYTF.

This rearrangement joins TRBV6-5 to TRBJ2-7, with 8 nucleotides matching TRBD1. The CDR3 sequence is 15 residues long. Germline CDR1 reads MNHEY; CDR2 reads SVGAGI. V shed 6 bases, J shed 0 bases, and the junction held 7 bases outside the gene matches. This CDR3 reads CASSYTGGDSYEQYF. CDR3 bases: TGTGCCAGCAGCTACACAGGGGGTGACTCCTACGAGCAGTACTTC.